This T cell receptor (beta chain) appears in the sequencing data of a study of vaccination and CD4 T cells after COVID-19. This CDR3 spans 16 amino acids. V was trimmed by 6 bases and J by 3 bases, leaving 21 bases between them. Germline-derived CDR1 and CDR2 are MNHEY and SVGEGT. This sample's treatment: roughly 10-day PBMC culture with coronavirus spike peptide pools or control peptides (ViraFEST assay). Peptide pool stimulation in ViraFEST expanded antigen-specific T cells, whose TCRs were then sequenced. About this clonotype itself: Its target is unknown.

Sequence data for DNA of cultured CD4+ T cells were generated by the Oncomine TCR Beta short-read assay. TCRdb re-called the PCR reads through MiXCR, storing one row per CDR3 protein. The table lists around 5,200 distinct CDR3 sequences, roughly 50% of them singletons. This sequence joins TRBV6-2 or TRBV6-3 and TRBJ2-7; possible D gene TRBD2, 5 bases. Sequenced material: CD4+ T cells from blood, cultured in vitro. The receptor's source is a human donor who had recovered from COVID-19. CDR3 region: CASSPLRATGIYEQYF. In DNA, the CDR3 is TGTGCCAGCAGCCCCCTCCGGGCCACGGGGATCTACGAGCAGTACTTC.